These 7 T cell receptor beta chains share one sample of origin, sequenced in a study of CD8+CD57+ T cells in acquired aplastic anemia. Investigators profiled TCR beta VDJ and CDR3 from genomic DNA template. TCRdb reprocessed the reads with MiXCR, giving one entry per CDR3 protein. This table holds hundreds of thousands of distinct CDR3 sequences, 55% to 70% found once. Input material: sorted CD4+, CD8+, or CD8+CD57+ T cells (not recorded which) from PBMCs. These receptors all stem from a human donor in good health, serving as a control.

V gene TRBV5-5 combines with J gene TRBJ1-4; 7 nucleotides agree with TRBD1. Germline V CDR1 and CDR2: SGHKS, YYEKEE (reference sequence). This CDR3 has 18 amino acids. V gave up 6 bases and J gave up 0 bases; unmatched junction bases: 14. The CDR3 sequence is CASTAPGTDPATNEKLFF. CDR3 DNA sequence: TGTGCCAGCACCGCCCCCGGGACAGACCCTGCAACTAATGAAAAACTGTTTTTT.

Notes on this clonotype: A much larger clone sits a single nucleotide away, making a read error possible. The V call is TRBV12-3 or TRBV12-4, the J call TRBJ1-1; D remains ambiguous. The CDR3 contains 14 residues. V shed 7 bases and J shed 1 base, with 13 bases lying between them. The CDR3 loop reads CASMEGSSNTEAFF. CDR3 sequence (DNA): TGTGCCAGCATGGAGGGATCCTCGAACACTGAAGCTTTCTTT.

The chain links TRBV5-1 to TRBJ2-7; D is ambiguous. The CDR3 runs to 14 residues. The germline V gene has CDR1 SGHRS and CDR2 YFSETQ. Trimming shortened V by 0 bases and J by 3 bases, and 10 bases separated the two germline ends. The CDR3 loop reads CASSLENSGYEQYF. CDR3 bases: TGCGCCAGCAGCTTGGAGAACTCAGGCTACGAGCAGTACTTC.

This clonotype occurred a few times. The CDR3 region is CASQLGRQETQYF. CDR3 bases: TGTGCCAGCCAATTGGGTCGGCAAGAGACCCAGTACTTC. The J gene is TRBJ2-5, the V gene TRBV7-8, with D uncertain. Germline lookup yields CDR1 SGHVS and CDR2 FQNEAQ. The germline V and J ends were trimmed by 8 bases and 2 bases, with 12 bases remaining between them. The CDR3 has 13 residues.

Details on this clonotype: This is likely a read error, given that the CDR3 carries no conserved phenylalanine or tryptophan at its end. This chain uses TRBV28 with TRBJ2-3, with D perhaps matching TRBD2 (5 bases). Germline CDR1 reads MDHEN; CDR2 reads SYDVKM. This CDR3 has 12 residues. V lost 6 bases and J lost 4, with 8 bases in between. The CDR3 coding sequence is TGTGCCAGCAGGGGGAGCGCAGATACGCAGTATCTT. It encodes CASRGSADTQYL.

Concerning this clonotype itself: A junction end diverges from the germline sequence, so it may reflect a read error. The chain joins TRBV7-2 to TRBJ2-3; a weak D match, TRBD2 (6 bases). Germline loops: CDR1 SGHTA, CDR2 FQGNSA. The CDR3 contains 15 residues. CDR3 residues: CASSLRGRPNDTPYF. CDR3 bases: TGTGCCAGCAGCCTTCGGGGGAGGCCGAACGATACGCCGTATTTT.

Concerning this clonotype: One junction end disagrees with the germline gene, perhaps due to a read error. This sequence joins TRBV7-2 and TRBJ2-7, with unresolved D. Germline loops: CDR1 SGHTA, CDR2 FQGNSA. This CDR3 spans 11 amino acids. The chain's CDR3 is CASSPDFEQCF. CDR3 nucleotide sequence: TGTGCCAGCAGCCCGGATTTCGAGCAGTGCTTC. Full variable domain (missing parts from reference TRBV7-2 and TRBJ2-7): GAGVSQSPSNKVTEKGKDVELRCDPISGHTALYWYRQSLGQGLEFLIYFQGNSAPDKSGLPSDRFSAERTGGSVSTLTIQRTQQEDSAVYLCASSPDFEQCFGPGTRLTVT.